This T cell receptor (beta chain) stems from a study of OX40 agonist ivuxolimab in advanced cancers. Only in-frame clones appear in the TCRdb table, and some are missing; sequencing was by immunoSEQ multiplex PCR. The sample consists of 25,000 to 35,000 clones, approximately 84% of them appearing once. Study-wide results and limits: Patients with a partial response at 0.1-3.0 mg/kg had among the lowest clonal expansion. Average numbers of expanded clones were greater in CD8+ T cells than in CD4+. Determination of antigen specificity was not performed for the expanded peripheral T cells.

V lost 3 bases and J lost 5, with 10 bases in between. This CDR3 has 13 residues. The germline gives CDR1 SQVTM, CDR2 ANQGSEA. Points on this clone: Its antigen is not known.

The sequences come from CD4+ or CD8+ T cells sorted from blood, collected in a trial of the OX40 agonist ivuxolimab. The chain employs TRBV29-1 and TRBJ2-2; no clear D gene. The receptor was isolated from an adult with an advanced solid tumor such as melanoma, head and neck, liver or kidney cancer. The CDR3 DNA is TGCAGCGTTGACCGCGGATTAACCGGGGAGCTGTTTTTT. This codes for CSVDRGLTGELFF.